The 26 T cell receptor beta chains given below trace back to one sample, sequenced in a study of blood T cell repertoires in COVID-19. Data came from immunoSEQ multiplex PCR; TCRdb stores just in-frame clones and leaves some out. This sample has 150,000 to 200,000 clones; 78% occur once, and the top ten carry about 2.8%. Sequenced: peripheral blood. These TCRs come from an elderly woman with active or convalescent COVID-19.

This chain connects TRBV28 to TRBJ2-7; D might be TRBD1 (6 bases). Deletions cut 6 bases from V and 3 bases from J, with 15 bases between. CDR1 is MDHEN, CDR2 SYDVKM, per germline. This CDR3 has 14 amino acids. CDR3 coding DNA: TGTGCCAGCAGCCGGGGACAAGGGGGCTACGAGCAGTACTTC. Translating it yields CASSRGQGGYEQYF.

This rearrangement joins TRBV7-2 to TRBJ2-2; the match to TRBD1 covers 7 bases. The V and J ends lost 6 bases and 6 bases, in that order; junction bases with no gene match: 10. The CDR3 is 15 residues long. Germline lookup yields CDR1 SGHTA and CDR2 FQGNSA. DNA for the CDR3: TGTGCCAGCAGGGCCGGGACAGTAAGCGCCGGGGAGCTGTTTTTT. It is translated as CASRAGTVSAGELFF.

CDR3 amino acids: CAISESHGEQFF. CDR3 DNA: TGTGCCATCAGTGAGTCACACGGGGAGCAGTTCTTC. The chain links TRBV10-3 to TRBJ2-1; D gene uncertain. The germline gives CDR1 ENHRY, CDR2 SYGVKD. The CDR3 has 12 residues. V shed 0 bases and J shed 10 bases, with 7 bases lying between them.

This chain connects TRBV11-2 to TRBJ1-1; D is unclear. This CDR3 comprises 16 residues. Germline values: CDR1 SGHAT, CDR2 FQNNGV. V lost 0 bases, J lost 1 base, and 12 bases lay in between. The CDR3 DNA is TGTGCCAGCAGCTTAGATATCGCAGGAAAGAACACTGAAGCTTTCTTT. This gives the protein CASSLDIAGKNTEAFF.

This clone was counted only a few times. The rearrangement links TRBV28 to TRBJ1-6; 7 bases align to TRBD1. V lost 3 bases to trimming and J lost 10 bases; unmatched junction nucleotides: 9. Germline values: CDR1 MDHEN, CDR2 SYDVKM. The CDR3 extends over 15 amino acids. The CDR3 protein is CASSLPGQLESPLHF. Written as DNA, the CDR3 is TGTGCCAGCAGTTTGCCGGGACAGTTAGAATCACCCCTCCACTTT.

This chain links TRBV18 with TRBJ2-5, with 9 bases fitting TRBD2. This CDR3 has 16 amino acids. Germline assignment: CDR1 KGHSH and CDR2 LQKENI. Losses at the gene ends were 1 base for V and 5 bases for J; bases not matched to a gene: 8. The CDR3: CASSPRLAGLAETQYF. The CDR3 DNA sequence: TGTGCCAGCTCACCACGGCTAGCGGGGCTAGCCGAGACCCAGTACTTC.

The CDR3 reads CASRQGNYGYTF. CDR3 nucleotide sequence: TGTGCCAGTAGACAGGGGAACTATGGCTACACCTTC. This chain connects TRBV19 to TRBJ1-2; 7 bases match TRBD1. V was pared by 6 bases and J by 2 bases, with 0 bases of the junction left unmatched. The CDR3 totals 12 residues. The V gene's germline CDR1 is LNHDA and CDR2 SQIVND (reference sequence).

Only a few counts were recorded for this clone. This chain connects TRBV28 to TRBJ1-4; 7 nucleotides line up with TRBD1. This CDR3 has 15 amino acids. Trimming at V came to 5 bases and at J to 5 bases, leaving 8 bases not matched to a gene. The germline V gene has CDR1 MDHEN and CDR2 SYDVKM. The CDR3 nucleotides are TGTGCCAGCAGTCCCGGCGGGACAGAGAATGAAAAACTGTTTTTT. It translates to CASSPGGTENEKLFF.

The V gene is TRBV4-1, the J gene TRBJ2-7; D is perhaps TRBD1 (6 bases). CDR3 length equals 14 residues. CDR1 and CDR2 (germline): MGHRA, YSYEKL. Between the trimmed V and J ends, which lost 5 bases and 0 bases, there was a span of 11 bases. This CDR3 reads CASSGQWSSYEQYF. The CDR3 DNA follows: TGCGCCAGCAGCGGACAGTGGAGCTCCTACGAGCAGTACTTC.

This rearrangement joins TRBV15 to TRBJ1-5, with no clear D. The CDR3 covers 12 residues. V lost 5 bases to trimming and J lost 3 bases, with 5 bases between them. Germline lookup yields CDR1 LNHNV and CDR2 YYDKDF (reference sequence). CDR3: CATSVYNQPQHF. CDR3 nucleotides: TGTGCCACCAGCGTCTACAATCAGCCCCAGCATTTT. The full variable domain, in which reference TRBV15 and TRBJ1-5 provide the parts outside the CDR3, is DAMVIQNPRYQVTQFGKPVTLSCSQTLNHNVMYWYQQKSSQAPKLLFHYYDKDFNNEADTPDNFQSRRPNTSFCFLDIRSPGLGDTAMYLCATSVYNQPQHFGDGTRLSIL.

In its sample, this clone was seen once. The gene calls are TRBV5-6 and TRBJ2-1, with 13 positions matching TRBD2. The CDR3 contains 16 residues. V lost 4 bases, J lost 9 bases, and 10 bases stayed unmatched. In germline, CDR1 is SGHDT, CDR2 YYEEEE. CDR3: CASSASTSGGVGEQFF. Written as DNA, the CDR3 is TGTGCCAGCAGCGCGAGTACTAGCGGGGGGGTAGGTGAGCAGTTCTTC.

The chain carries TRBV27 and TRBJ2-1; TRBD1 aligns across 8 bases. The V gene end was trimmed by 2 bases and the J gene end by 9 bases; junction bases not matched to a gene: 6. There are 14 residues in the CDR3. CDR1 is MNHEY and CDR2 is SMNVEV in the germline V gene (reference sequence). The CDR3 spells CASSLQQGVGEQFF. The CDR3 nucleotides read TGTGCCAGCAGTTTACAACAGGGGGTAGGTGAGCAGTTCTTC.

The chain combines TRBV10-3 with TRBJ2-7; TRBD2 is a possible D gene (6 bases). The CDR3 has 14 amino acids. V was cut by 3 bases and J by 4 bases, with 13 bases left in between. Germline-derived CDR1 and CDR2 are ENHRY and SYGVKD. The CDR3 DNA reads TGTGCCATCAGTGAAAGAGGACTACTTTACGAGCAGTACTTC. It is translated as CAISERGLLYEQYF.

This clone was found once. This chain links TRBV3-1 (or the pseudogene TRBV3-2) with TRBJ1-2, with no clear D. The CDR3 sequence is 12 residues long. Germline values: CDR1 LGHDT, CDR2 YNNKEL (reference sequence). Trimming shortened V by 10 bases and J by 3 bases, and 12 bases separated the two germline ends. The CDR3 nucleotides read TGTGCCACCGGACTGGCGCACTATGGCTACACCTTC. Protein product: CATGLAHYGYTF.

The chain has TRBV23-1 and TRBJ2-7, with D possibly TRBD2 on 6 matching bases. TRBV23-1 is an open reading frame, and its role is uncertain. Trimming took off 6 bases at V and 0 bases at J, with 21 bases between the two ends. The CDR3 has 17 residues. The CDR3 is CASSPKFRRGSSYEQYF. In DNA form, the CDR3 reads TGCGCCAGCAGCCCTAAGTTCCGCCGGGGGAGCTCCTACGAGCAGTACTTC.

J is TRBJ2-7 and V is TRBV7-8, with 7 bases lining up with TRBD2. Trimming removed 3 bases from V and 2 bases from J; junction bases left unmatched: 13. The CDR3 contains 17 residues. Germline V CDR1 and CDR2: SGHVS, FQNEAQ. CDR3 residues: CASSFIPGGGPTYEQYF. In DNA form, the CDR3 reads TGTGCCAGCAGCTTCATCCCGGGCGGGGGACCGACCTACGAGCAGTACTTC.

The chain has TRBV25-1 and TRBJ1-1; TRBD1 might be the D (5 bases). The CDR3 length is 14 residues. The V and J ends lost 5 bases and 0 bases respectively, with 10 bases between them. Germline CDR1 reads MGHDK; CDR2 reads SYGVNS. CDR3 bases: TGTGCCAGCAGTATTAGGGGCCTGAACACTGAAGCTTTCTTT. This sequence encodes CASSIRGLNTEAFF.

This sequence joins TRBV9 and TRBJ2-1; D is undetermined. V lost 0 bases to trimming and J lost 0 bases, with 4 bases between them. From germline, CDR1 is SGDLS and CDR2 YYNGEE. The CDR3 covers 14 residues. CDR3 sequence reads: CASSVVSSYNEQFF. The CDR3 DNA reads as TGTGCCAGCAGCGTAGTTAGCTCCTACAATGAGCAGTTCTTC.

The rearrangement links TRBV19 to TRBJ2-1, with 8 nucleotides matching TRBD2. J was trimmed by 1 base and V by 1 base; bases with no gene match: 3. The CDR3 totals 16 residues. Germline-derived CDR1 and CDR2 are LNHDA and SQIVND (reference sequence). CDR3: CASSIVTSGSYNEQFF. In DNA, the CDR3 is TGTGCCAGTAGTATAGTTACTAGCGGTTCCTACAATGAGCAGTTCTTC. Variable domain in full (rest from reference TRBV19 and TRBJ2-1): DGGITQSPKYLFRKEGQNVTLSCEQNLNHDAMYWYRQDPGQGLRLIYYSQIVNDFQKGDIAEGYSVSREKKESFPLTVTSAQKNPTAFYLCASSIVTSGSYNEQFFGPGTRLTVL.

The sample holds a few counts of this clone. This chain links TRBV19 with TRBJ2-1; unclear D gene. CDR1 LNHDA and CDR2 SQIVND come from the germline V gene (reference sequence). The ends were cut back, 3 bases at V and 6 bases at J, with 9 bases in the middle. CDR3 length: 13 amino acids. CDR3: CASSISGPNEQFF. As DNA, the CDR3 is TGTGCCAGTAGTATTAGTGGGCCCAATGAGCAGTTCTTC.

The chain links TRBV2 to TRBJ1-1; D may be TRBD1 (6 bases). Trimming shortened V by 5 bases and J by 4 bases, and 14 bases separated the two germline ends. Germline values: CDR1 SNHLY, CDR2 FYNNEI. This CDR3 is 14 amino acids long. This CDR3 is CASSNEGEATEAFF. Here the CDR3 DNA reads TGTGCCAGCAGTAATGAGGGGGAAGCCACTGAAGCTTTCTTT.

The CDR3 here is CASSLSLGTGGSPLHF. In DNA, the CDR3 is TGTGCCAGCAGTTTGTCCCTCGGGACAGGGGGGTCACCCCTCCACTTT. The V gene is TRBV27, the J gene TRBJ1-6; 11 bases match TRBD1. The junction had 8 bases not matched to a gene; V was cut back by 3 bases and J by 10 bases. CDR3 length: 16 amino acids. Per the germline V gene, CDR1 is MNHEY and CDR2 is SMNVEV (reference sequence).

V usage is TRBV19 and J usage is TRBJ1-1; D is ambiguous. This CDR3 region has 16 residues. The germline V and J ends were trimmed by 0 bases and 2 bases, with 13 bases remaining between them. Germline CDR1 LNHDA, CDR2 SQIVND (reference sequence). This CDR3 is CASSIEYWALNTEAFF. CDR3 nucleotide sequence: TGTGCCAGTAGTATAGAATATTGGGCCTTAAACACTGAAGCTTTCTTT.

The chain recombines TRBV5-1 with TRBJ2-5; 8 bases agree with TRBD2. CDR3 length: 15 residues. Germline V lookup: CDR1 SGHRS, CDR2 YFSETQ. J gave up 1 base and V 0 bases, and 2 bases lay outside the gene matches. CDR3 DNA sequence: TGCGCCAGCAGCTTGGGGACTAGCCCCCAAGAGACCCAGTACTTC. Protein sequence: CASSLGTSPQETQYF.

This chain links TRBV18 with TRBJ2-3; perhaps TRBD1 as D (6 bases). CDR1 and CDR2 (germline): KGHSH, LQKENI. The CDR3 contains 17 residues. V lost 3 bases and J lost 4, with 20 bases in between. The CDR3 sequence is CASSPIWGQGNSDTQYF. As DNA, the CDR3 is TGTGCCAGCTCACCGATTTGGGGGCAGGGGAATTCAGATACGCAGTATTTT. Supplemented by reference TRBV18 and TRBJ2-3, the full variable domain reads NAGVMQNPRHLVRRRGQEARLRCSPMKGHSHVYWYRQLPEEGLKFMVYLQKENIIDESGMPKERFSAEFPKEGPSILRIQQVVRGDSAAYFCASSPIWGQGNSDTQYFGPGTRLTVL.

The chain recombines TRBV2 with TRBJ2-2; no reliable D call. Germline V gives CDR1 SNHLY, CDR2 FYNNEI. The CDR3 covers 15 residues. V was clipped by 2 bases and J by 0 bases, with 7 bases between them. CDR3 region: CASSETRTNTGELFF. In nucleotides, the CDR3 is TGTGCCAGCAGTGAAACCAGGACGAACACCGGGGAGCTGTTTTTT.